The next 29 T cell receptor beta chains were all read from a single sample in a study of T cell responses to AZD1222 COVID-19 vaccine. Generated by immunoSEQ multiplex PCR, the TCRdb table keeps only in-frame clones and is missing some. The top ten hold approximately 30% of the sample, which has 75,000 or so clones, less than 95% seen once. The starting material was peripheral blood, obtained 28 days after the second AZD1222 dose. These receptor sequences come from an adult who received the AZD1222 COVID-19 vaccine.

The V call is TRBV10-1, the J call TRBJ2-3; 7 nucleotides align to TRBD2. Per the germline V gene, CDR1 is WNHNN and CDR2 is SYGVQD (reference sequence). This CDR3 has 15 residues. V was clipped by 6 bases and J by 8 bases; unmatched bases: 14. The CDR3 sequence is CASRDLAGVRGTQYF. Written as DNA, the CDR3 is TGCGCCAGCAGGGACTTAGCGGGTGTGAGAGGTACGCAGTATTTT.

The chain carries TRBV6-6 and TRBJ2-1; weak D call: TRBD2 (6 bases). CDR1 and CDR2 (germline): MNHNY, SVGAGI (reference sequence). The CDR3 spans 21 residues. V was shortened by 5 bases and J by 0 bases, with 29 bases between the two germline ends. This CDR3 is CASSPGAGSPFLMSSYNEQFF. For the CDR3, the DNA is TGTGCCAGCAGTCCTGGGGCGGGGAGCCCTTTTCTCATGAGCTCCTACAATGAGCAGTTCTTC.

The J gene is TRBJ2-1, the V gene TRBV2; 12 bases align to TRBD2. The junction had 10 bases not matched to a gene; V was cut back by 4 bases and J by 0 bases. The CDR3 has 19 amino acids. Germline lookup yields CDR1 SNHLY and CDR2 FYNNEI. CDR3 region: CASSGGGTSGLSSYNEQFF. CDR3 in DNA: TGTGCCAGCAGTGGGGGAGGGACTAGCGGGTTAAGCTCCTACAATGAGCAGTTCTTC.

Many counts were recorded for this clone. DNA for the CDR3: TGTGCCAGCACCGATGGTCGGGATACCGGGGAGCTGTTTTTT. Amino acid sequence: CASTDGRDTGELFF. V is TRBV25-1 and J is TRBJ2-2, with D maybe TRBD2 (5 bases). Trimming shortened V by 7 bases and J by 5 bases, and 14 bases separated the two germline ends. Germline V lookup: CDR1 MGHDK, CDR2 SYGVNS. The CDR3 is 14 amino acids.

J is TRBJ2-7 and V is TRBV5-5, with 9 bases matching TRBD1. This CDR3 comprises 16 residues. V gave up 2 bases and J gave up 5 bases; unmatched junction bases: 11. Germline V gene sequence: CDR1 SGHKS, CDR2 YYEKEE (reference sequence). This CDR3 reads CASSLGGTGYFDEQYF. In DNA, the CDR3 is TGTGCCAGCAGCTTAGGCGGGACAGGGTATTTCGACGAGCAGTACTTC.

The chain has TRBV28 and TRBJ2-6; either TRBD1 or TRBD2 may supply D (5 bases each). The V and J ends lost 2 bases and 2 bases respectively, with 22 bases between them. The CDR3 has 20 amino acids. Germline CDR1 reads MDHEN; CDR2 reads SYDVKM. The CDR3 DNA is TGTGCCAGCAGTTTAGCTTTTAGGGACGCCTCCCTGACTGGGGCCAACGTCCTGACTTTC. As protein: CASSLAFRDASLTGANVLTF.

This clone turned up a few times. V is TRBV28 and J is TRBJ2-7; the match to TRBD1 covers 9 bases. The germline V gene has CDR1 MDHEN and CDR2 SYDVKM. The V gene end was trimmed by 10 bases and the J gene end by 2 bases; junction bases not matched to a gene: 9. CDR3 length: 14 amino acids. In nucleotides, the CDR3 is TGTGCCATCTTCCAGGGACAGGGACCCTACGAGCAGTACTTC. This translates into CAIFQGQGPYEQYF.

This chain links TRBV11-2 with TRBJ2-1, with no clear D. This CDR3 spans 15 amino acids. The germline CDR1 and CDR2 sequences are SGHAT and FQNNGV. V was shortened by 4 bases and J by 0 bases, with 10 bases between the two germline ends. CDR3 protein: CASSSRLSSYNEQFF. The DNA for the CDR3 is TGTGCCAGCAGCTCCAGACTTAGCTCCTACAATGAGCAGTTCTTC. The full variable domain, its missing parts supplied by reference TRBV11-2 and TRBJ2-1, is EAGVAQSPRYKIIEKRQSVAFWCNPISGHATLYWYQQILGQGPKLLIQFQNNGVVDDSQLPKDRFSAERLKGVDSTLKIQPAKLEDSAVYLCASSSRLSSYNEQFFGPGTRLTVL.

CDR3 DNA: TGTGCCAGTAGTCCCGGGACAGGGTCGAGGAGCAATCAGCCCCAGCATTTT. The encoded protein is CASSPGTGSRSNQPQHF. The chain links TRBV19 to TRBJ1-5, with 9 nucleotides matching TRBD1. Germline V gene data show CDR1 as LNHDA and CDR2 as SQIVND (reference sequence). V trimming: 5 bases; J trimming: 1 base; junction bases outside the gene matches: 9. The CDR3 covers 17 residues.

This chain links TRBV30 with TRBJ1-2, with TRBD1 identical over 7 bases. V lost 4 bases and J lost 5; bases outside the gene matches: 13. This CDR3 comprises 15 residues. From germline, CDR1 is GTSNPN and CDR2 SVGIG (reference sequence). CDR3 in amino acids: CAWNRPGGLGYGYTF. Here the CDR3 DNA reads TGTGCCTGGAATCGCCCAGGGGGTTTAGGGTATGGCTACACCTTC.

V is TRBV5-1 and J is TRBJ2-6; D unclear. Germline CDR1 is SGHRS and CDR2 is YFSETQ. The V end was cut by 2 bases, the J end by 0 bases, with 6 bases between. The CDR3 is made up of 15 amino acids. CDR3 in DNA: TGCGCCAGCAGCTTCGATGGCTCTGGGGCCAACGTCCTGACTTTC. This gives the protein CASSFDGSGANVLTF.

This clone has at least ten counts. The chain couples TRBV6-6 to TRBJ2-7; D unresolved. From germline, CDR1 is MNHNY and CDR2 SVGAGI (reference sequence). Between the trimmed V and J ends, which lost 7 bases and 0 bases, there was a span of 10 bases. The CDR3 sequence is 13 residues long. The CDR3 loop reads CASTLDPSYEQYF. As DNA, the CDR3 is TGTGCCAGCACCCTAGACCCCTCCTACGAGCAGTACTTC.

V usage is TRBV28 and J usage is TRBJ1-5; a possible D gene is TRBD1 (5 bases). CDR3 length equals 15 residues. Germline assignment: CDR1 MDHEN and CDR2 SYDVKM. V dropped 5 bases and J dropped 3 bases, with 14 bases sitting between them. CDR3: CASSLGGENNQPQHF. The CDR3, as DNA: TGTGCCAGCAGTCTCGGGGGGGAGAACAATCAGCCCCAGCATTTT.

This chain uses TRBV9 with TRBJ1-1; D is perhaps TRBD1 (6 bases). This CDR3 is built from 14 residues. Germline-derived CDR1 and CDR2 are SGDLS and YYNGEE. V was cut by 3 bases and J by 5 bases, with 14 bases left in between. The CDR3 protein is CASSEPGQGTEAFF. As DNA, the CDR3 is TGTGCCAGCAGCGAGCCGGGCCAGGGGACTGAAGCTTTCTTT.

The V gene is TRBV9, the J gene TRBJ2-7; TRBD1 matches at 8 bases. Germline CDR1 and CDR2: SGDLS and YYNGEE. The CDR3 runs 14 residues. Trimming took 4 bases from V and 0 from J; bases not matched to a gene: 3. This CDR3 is CASSYGQGSYEQYF. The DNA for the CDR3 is TGTGCCAGCAGCTATGGACAGGGCTCCTACGAGCAGTACTTC.

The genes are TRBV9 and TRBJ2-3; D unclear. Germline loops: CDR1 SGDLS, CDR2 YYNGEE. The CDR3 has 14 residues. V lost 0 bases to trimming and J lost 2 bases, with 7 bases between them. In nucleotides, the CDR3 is TGTGCCAGCAGCGTAGGGGGATTCACAGATACGCAGTATTTT. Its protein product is CASSVGGFTDTQYF.

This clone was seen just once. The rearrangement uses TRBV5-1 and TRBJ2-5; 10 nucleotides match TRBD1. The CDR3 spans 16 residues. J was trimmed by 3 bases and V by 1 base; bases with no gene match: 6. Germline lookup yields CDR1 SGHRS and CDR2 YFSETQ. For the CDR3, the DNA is TGCGCCAGCAGCTTGAGGACGGGACAGGGGAAAGAGACCCAGTACTTC. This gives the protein CASSLRTGQGKETQYF.

The CDR3 spells CASSLSILRGLTYEQYF. The CDR3 bases are TGTGCCAGCAGCTTAAGTATTTTGAGGGGCCTAACCTACGAGCAGTACTTC. The V gene is TRBV7-3, the J gene TRBJ2-7, with D possibly called TRBD1 or TRBD2 (5 bases each). The germline V gene has CDR1 SGHTA and CDR2 FQGTGA. The CDR3 is made up of 17 amino acids. V was clipped by 1 base and J by 2 bases, with 18 bases between them.

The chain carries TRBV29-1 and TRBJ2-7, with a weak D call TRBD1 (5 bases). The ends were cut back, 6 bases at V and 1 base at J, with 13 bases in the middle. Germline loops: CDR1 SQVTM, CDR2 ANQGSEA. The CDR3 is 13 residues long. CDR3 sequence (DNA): TGCAGCGTGGGGCGGAGACAATCCTACGAGCAGTACTTC. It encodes CSVGRRQSYEQYF.

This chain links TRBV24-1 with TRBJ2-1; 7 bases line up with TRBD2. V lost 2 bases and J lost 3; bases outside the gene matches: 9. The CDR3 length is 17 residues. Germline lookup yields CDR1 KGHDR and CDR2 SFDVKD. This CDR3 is CATSDSISGGDYNEQFF. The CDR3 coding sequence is TGTGCCACCAGTGATTCTATTTCGGGGGGAGACTACAATGAGCAGTTCTTC.

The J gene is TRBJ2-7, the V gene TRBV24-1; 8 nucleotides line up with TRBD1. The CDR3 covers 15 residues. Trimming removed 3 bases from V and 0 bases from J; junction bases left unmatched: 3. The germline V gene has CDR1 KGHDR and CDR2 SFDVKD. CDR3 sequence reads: CATSDVGQDSYEQYF. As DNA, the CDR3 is TGTGCCACCAGTGATGTGGGACAGGACTCCTACGAGCAGTACTTC.

This chain's CDR3 is CASSLLDLDPQYF. The CDR3 DNA is TGTGCCAGCAGCCTATTAGATCTTGACCCGCAGTATTTT. V is TRBV3-1 (or the pseudogene TRBV3-2) and J is TRBJ2-3; D is undetermined. The V gene's germline CDR1 is LGHDT and CDR2 YNNKEL (reference sequence). This CDR3 has 13 residues. The ends were cut back, 4 bases at V and 10 bases at J, with 15 bases in the middle.

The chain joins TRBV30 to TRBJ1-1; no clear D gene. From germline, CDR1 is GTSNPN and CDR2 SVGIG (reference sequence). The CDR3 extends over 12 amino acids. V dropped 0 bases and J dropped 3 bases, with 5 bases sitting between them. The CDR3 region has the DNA TGTGCCTGGAGTGTAATGGACACTGAAGCTTTCTTT. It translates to CAWSVMDTEAFF.

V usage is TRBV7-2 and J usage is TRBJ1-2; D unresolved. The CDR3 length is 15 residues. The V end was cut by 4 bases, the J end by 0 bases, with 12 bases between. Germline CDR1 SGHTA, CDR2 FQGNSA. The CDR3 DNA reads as TGTGCCAGCAGCTCGGGCCGACAAACTAACTATGGCTACACCTTC. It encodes CASSSGRQTNYGYTF.

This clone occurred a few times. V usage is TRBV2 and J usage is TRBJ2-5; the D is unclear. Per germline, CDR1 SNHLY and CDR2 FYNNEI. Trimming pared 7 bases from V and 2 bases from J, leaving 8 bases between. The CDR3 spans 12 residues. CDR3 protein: CASNVNQETQYF. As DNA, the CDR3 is TGTGCCAGCAACGTGAATCAAGAGACCCAGTACTTC.

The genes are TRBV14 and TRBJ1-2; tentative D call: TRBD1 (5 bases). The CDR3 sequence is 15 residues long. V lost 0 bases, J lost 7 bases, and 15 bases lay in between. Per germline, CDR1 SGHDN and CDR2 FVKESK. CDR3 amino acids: CASSQDLGAVSGYTF. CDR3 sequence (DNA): TGTGCCAGCAGCCAAGACCTTGGGGCAGTATCTGGCTACACCTTC.

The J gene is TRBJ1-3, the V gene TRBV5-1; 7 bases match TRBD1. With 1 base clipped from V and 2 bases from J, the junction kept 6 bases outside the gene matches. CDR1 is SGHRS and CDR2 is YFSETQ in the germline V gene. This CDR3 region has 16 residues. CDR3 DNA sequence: TGCGCCAGCAGCTTGACAGGGGTGGAAGCTGGAAACACCATATATTTT. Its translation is CASSLTGVEAGNTIYF.

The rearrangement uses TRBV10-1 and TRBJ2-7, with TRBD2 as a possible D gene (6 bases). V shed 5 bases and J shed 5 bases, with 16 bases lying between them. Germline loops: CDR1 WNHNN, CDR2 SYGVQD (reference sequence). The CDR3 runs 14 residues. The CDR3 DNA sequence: TGCGCCAGCAGTTACGGGACGGGGGAAGACGAGCAGTACTTC. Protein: CASSYGTGEDEQYF.

DNA for the CDR3: TGTGCCAGCAGCTTGAGGGTTCGACGCGAGCAGTACTTC. It is translated as CASSLRVRREQYF. V and J are TRBV5-8 and TRBJ2-7; D call uncertain. Germline assignment: CDR1 SGHTS and CDR2 YDEGEE. V was cut by 1 base and J by 6 bases, with 11 bases left in between. This CDR3 region has 13 residues.